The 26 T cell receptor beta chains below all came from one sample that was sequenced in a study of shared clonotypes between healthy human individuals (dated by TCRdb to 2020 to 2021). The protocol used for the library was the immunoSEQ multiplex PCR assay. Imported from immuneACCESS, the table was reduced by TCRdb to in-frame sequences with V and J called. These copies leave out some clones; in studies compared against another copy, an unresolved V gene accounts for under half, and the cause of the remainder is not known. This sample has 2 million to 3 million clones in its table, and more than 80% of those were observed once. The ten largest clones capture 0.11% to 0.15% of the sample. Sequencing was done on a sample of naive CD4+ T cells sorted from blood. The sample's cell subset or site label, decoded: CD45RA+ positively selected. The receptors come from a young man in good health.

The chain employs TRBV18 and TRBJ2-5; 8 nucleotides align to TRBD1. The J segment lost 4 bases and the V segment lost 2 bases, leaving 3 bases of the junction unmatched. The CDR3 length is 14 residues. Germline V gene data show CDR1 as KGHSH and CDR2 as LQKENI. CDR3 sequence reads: CASSPSGGVETQYF. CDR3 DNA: TGTGCCAGCTCACCATCAGGGGGCGTAGAGACCCAGTACTTC.

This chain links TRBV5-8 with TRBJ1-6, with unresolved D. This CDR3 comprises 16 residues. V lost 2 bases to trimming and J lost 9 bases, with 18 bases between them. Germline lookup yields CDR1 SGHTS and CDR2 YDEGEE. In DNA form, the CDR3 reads TGTGCCAGCAGCTTCGTGGATAGGGCACGGGGTTCACCCCTCCACTTT. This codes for CASSFVDRARGSPLHF.

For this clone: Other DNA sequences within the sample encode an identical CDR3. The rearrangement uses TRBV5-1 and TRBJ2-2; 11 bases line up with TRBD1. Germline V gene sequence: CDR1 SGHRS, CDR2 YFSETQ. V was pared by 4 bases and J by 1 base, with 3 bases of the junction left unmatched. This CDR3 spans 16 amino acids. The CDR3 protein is CASSPGTGGNTGELFF. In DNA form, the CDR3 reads TGCGCCAGCAGCCCGGGGACAGGGGGGAACACCGGGGAGCTGTTTTTT.

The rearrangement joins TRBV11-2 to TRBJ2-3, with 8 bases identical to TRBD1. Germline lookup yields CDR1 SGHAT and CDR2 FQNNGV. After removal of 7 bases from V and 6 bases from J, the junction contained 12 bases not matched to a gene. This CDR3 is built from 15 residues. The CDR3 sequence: CASTRGQGAWDTQYF. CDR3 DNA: TGTGCCAGCACCCGTGGGCAGGGGGCTTGGGATACGCAGTATTTT.

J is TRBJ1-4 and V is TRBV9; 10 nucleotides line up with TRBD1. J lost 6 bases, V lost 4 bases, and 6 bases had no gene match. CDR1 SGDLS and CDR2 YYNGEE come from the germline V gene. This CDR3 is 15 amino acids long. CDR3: CASSRQGAKHEKLFF. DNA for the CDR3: TGTGCCAGCAGCAGACAGGGGGCGAAGCATGAAAAACTGTTTTTT.

The CDR3 is CASSQDSGDTQYF. CDR3 bases: TGTGCCAGCAGCCAAGATAGCGGGGATACGCAGTATTTT. The V and J genes are TRBV4-2 and TRBJ2-3, with 7 bases matching TRBD2. Looked up from germline, CDR1 is LGHNA and CDR2 is YNFKEQ. The CDR3 loop spans 13 amino acids. With V trimmed by 0 bases and J by 6 bases, 0 bases remained unmatched.

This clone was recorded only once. DNA for the CDR3: TGCGCCAGCAGCCAAGATCGGGAGAGGGGTTCCTACAATGAGCAGTTCTTC. Its translation: CASSQDRERGSYNEQFF. The gene calls are TRBV4-3 and TRBJ2-1, with TRBD2 as a possible D gene (6 bases). The CDR3 sequence is 17 residues long. V was clipped by 0 bases and J by 1 base, with 13 bases between them. Germline-derived CDR1 and CDR2 are LGHNA and YSLEER.

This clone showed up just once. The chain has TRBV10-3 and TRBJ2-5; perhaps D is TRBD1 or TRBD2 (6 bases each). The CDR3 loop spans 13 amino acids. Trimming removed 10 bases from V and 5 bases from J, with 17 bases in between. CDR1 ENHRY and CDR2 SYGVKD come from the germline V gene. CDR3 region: CATSWGARETQYF. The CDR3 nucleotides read TGTGCCACCAGCTGGGGGGCCAGGGAGACCCAGTACTTC.

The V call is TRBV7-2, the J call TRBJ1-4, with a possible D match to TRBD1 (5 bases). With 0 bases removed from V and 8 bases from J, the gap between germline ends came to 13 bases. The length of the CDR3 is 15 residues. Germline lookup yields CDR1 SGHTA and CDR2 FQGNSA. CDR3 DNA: TGTGCCAGCAGCTTAGCGCCGGGGGTTGGGGAAAAACTGTTTTTT. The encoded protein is CASSLAPGVGEKLFF.

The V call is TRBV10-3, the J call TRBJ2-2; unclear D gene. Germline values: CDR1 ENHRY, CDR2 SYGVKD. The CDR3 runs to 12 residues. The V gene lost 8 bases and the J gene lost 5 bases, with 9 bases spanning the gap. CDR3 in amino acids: CAIDMGTGELFF. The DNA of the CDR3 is TGTGCCATCGACATGGGGACCGGGGAGCTGTTTTTT.

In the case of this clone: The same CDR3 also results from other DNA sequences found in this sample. The CDR3 protein is CSVEGLNTEAFF. CDR3 nucleotides: TGCAGCGTTGAGGGGTTGAACACTGAAGCTTTCTTT. The chain recombines TRBV29-1 with TRBJ1-1, with no clear D. Germline-derived CDR1 and CDR2 are SQVTM and ANQGSEA. The CDR3 length is 12 residues. V lost 3 bases to trimming and J lost 0 bases, with 5 bases between them.

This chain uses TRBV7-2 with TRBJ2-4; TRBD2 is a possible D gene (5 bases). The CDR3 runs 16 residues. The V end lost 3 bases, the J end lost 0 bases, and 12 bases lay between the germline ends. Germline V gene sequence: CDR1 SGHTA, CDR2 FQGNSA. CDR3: CASSLRLQLAKNIQYF. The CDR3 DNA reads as TGTGCCAGCAGCTTGCGACTACAACTAGCCAAAAACATTCAGTACTTC.

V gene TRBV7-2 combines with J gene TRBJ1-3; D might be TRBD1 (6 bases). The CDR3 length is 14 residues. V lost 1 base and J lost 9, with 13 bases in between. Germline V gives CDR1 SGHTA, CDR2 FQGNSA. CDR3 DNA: TGTGCCAGCAGCTTAGGAACAGGGACGGGCACCATATATTTT. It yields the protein CASSLGTGTGTIYF.

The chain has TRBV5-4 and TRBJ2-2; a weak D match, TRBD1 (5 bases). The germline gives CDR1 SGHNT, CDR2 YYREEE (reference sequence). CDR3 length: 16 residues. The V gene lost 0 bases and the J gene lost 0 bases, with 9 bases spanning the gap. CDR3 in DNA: TGTGCCAGCAGCTTGGAGGGCAGGGCGAACACCGGGGAGCTGTTTTTT. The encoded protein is CASSLEGRANTGELFF.

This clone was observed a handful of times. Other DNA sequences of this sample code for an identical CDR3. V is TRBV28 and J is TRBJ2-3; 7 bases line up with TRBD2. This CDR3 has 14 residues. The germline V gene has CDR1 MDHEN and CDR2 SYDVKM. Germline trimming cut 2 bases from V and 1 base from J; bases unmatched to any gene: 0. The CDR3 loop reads CASSLAGGTDTQYF. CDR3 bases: TGTGCCAGCAGTTTAGCGGGGGGCACAGATACGCAGTATTTT. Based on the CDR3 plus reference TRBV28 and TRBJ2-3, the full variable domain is DVKVTQSSRYLVKRTGEKVFLECVQDMDHENMFWYRQDPGLGLRLIYFSYDVKMKEKGDIPEGYSVSREKKERFSLILESASTNQTSMYLCASSLAGGTDTQYFGPGTRLTVL.

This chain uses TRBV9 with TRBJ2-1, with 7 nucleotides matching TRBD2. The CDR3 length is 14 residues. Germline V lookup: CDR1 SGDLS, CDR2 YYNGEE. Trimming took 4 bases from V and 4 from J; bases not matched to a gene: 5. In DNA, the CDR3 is TGTGCCAGCAGCCATGGGAGGGCTTACAATGAGCAGTTCTTC. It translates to CASSHGRAYNEQFF. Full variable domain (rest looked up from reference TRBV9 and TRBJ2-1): DSGVTQTPKHLITATGQRVTLRCSPRSGDLSVYWYQQSLDQGLQFLIQYYNGEERAKGNILERFSAQQFPDLHSELNLSSLELGDSALYFCASSHGRAYNEQFFGPGTRLTVL.

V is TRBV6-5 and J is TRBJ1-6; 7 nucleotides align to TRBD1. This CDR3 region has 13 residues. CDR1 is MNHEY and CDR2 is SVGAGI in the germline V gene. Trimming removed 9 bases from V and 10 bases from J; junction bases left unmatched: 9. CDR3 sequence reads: CASNRDRRSPLHF. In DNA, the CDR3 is TGTGCCAGTAACCGGGACAGAAGATCACCCCTCCACTTT.

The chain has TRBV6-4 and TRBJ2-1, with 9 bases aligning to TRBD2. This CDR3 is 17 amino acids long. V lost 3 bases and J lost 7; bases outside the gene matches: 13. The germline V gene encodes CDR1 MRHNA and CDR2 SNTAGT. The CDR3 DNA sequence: TGTGCCAGCAGTGAGCTAGCGGGGTTTGGACCCCTTAATGAGCAGTTCTTC. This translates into CASSELAGFGPLNEQFF.

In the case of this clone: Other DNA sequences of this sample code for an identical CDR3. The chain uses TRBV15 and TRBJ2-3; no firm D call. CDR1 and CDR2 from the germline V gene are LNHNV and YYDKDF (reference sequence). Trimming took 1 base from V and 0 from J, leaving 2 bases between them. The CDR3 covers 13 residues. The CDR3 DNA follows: TGTGCCACCAGCAGAGGGAGCACAGATACGCAGTATTTT. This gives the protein CATSRGSTDTQYF.

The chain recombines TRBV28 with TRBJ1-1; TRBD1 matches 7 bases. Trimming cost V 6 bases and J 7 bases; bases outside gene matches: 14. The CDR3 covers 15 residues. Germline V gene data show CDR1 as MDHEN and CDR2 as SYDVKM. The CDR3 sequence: CASRTPAGGMSEAFF. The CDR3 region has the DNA TGTGCCAGCAGAACACCGGCAGGGGGTATGAGTGAAGCTTTCTTT.

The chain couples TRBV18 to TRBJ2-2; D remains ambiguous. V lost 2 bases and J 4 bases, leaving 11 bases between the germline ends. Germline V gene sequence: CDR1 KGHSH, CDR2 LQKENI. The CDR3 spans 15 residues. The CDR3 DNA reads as TGTGCCAGCTCACCATTATCAGGACCCACCGGGGAGCTGTTTTTT. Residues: CASSPLSGPTGELFF.

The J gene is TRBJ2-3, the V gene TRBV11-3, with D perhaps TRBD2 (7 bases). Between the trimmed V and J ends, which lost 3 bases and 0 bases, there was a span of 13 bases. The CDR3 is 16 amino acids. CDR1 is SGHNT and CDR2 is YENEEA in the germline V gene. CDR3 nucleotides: TGTGCCAGCAGCTTGGTAGGGGGGGCTAGCACAGATACGCAGTATTTT. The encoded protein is CASSLVGGASTDTQYF.

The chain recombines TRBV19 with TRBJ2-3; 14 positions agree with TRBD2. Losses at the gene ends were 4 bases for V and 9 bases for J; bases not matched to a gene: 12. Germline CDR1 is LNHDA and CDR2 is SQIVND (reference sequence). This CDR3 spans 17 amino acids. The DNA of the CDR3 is TGTGCCAGTAGTAGGACTAGCGGGGGGCCTTGGCCTCACACGCAGTATTTT. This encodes CASSRTSGGPWPHTQYF.

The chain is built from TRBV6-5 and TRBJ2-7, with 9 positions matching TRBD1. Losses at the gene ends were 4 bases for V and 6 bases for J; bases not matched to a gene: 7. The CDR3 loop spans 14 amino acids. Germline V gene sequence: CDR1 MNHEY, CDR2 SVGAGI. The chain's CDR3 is CASSSGTGSGEQYF. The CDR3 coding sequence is TGTGCCAGCAGTTCCGGGACAGGGTCGGGCGAGCAGTACTTC.

CDR3 loop: CASSRTGTGIGEQYF. The DNA of the CDR3 is TGTGCCAGCTCACGGACCGGGACAGGGATTGGTGAGCAGTACTTC. The V and J genes are TRBV18 and TRBJ2-7; TRBD1 agrees at 9 bases. This CDR3 contains 15 residues. Looked up from germline, CDR1 is KGHSH and CDR2 is LQKENI. Losses at the gene ends were 4 bases for V and 7 bases for J; bases not matched to a gene: 11.

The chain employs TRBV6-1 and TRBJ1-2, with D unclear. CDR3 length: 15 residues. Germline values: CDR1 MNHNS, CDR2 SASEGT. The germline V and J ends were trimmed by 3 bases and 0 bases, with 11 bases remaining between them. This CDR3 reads CASSDRILANYGYTF. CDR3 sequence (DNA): TGTGCCAGCAGTGATCGTATTTTAGCTAACTATGGCTACACCTTC.